These 4 T cell receptor beta chains share one sample of origin, sequenced in a study of T-cell reconstitution after alpha-beta-depleted transplantation in children. Unique molecular identifiers were incorporated when the TCRbeta library was constructed. TCRdb reprocessed the PCR reads via MiXCR and lists one record per CDR3 protein. The sample lists over 150,000 distinct CDR3 sequences; roughly 7.5% were seen once. The specimen comprised PBMCs from the stem cell graft donor, sampled from the stem cell graft. The receptors originated from a human donor who donated a stem cell graft to a child with Wiskott-Aldrich syndrome.

As regards this clonotype: A much larger clone lies a single base off, so this may be a read error. The genes are TRBV5-1 and TRBJ2-1; possible D gene TRBD2, 6 bases. The germline V gene has CDR1 SGHRS and CDR2 YFSETQ. The length of the CDR3 is 16 residues. CDR3 bases: TGCGCCAGCAGCTCAGATGGGGGAGGCTCCTACAATGAGCATTTCTTC. Its protein is CASSSDGGGSYNEHFF.

Ten or more counts support this clonotype. The chain recombines TRBV12-3 or TRBV12-4 with TRBJ2-3; D might be TRBD1 or TRBD2, each matching 5 bases. There are 14 residues in the CDR3. V dropped 4 bases and J dropped 4 bases, with 12 bases sitting between them. In DNA form, the CDR3 reads TGTGCCAGCAGTTGGGGCGGGTGGGCAGATACGCAGTATTTT. The encoded protein is CASSWGGWADTQYF.

This clonotype was seen at least ten times. The V call is TRBV20-1, the J call TRBJ2-2; possibly TRBD2 for D (5 bases). Trimming stripped 0 bases from V and 5 bases from J, with 10 bases between. The CDR3 length is 14 residues. Germline CDR1 is DFQATT and CDR2 is SNEGSKA (reference sequence). The CDR3 DNA follows: TGCAGTGCTAGAGAAGGAACGGGAACCGGGGAGCTGTTTTTT. Protein: CSAREGTGTGELFF.

Ten or more counts support this clonotype. The chain employs TRBV7-9 and TRBJ2-3, with TRBD2 matching over 9 bases. CDR3 length equals 16 residues. The V gene end was trimmed by 5 bases and the J gene end by 2 bases; junction bases not matched to a gene: 8. Germline V gene sequence: CDR1 SEHNR, CDR2 FQNEAQ (reference sequence). CDR3 amino acids: CASSAGSGRTTDTQYF. The CDR3 region has the DNA TGTGCCAGCAGCGCCGGAAGCGGGAGGACCACAGATACGCAGTATTTT. The entire variable domain, with the rest obtained from reference TRBV7-9 and TRBJ2-3, is as follows: DTGVSQNPRHKITKRGQNVTFRCDPISEHNRLYWYRQTLGQGPEFLTYFQNEAQLEKSRLLSDRFSAERPKGSFSTLEIQRTEQGDSAMYLCASSAGSGRTTDTQYFGPGTRLTVL.